This T cell receptor beta chain was recovered during a study of cytomegalovirus exposure and HLA in healthy donors. The ends lost 4 bases at V and 6 bases at J; junction bases unmatched: 8. The CDR3 covers 14 residues. Germline assignment: CDR1 SGHTA and CDR2 FQGTGA. Amplification used 60 Vbeta primers and 13 Jbeta primers. TCRdb's table, derived via immunoSEQ multiplex PCR, lists solely in-frame clones and lacks some. The sample gives 100,000 to 150,000 clones, about 85% of which show up once; under 2% is in the top ten. This clone was picked up one time. The TCR originated in a boy aged 10-17 years in good health and CMV-seronegative. The chain has TRBV7-3 and TRBJ1-1; 7 positions agree with TRBD1. The sequencing sample was made of PBMCs. In nucleotides, the CDR3 is TGTGCCAGCAGCTCGGGACAGCCTGGCTCTGAAGCTTTCTTT. Translating it yields CASSSGQPGSEAFF.